One sample yielded the 27 T cell receptor beta chains listed below, sequenced in a study of blood T cell repertoires in COVID-19. The repertoire was sequenced with immunoSEQ multiplex PCR; TCRdb's copy has only in-frame clones and lacks some. The data contain 150,000 or so clones, 85% of them singletons. The sample taken for sequencing was peripheral blood. Receptor source: a human donor with acute or convalescent COVID-19. The donor label of this sample is uncertain.

V is TRBV3-1 (or the pseudogene TRBV3-2) and J is TRBJ2-1; 12 bases are shared with TRBD2. V gave up 2 bases and J gave up 4 bases; unmatched junction bases: 12. From germline, CDR1 is LGHDT and CDR2 YNNKEL (reference sequence). CDR3 size: 19 residues. Here the CDR3 DNA reads TGTGCCAGCAGCCAAAGGTGGGCTAGCGGGGGGGCCGGTTACAATGAGCAGTTCTTC. This codes for CASSQRWASGGAGYNEQFF.

V usage is TRBV7-8 and J usage is TRBJ2-5; 7 bases fit TRBD1. This CDR3 has 16 residues. Germline CDR1 and CDR2: SGHVS and FQNEAQ. V lost 5 bases and J lost 5; bases outside the gene matches: 14. The CDR3 region has the DNA TGTGCCAGCAGCGTAGAGAGACAGGGTTCGCGGGAGACCCAGTACTTC. Residues: CASSVERQGSRETQYF.

This chain connects TRBV5-4 to TRBJ2-1, with D perhaps matching TRBD1 (7 bases). The CDR3 sequence is 15 residues long. Germline V gene sequence: CDR1 SGHNT, CDR2 YYREEE (reference sequence). The V gene lost 4 bases and the J gene lost 0 bases, with 11 bases spanning the gap. CDR3 nucleotide sequence: TGTGCCAGCAGCCTCAGGGGGGACTCCTACAATGAGCAGTTCTTC. Translation gives CASSLRGDSYNEQFF.

The chain combines TRBV5-1 with TRBJ2-5; D remains ambiguous. From germline, CDR1 is SGHRS and CDR2 YFSETQ. The CDR3 is 15 amino acids. V was pared by 4 bases and J by 3 bases, with 16 bases between. As DNA, the CDR3 is TGCGCCAGCAGCACCCTTGGCACCCCCGAAGAGACCCAGTACTTC. It is translated as CASSTLGTPEETQYF.

This chain connects TRBV12-3 or TRBV12-4 to TRBJ2-2; TRBD2 agrees at 7 bases. CDR3 size: 13 residues. The J segment lost 7 bases and the V segment lost 6 bases, leaving 5 bases of the junction unmatched. CDR3 sequence reads: CASRWGGSGELFF. As DNA, the CDR3 is TGTGCCAGCAGATGGGGGGGAAGCGGGGAGCTGTTTTTT.

The rearrangement joins TRBV18 to TRBJ1-5; D is ambiguous. The CDR3 covers 15 residues. Germline CDR1 reads KGHSH; CDR2 reads LQKENI. The V and J ends lost 2 bases and 6 bases respectively, with 14 bases between them. The CDR3 DNA is TGTGCCAGCTCACCATTTGATGAGGCGGGTCAGCCCCAGCATTTT. It encodes CASSPFDEAGQPQHF.

The chain combines TRBV5-4 with TRBJ1-2; 7 nucleotides align to TRBD1. V was clipped by 2 bases and J by 4 bases; unmatched bases: 8. This CDR3 has 15 residues. Germline CDR1 SGHNT, CDR2 YYREEE (reference sequence). The CDR3 reads CASSFVGAGGYGYTF. The DNA for the CDR3 is TGTGCCAGCAGCTTCGTCGGCGCAGGGGGCTATGGCTACACCTTC.

The gene calls are TRBV18 and TRBJ1-5; D remains ambiguous. V was cut by 4 bases and J by 3 bases, with 7 bases left in between. The CDR3 has 13 amino acids. Germline loops: CDR1 KGHSH, CDR2 LQKENI. For the CDR3, the DNA is TGTGCCAGCTCACACGGGGACAATCAGCCCCAGCATTTT. Translation gives CASSHGDNQPQHF.

The J gene is TRBJ1-3, the V gene TRBV7-2; a possible D gene is TRBD1 (5 bases). The CDR3 extends over 16 amino acids. Germline loops: CDR1 SGHTA, CDR2 FQGNSA. V gave up 4 bases and J gave up 2 bases, with 15 bases separating them. CDR3 bases: TGTGCCAGCAGCTGGAGGGGTCAGGAGGCTGGAAACACCATATATTTT. Translated, it gives CASSWRGQEAGNTIYF.

V gene TRBV7-2 combines with J gene TRBJ1-2; D is uncertain. There are 13 residues in the CDR3. The germline V gene encodes CDR1 SGHTA and CDR2 FQGNSA. The germline V and J ends were trimmed by 3 bases and 8 bases, with 13 bases remaining between them. CDR3 amino acids: CASSFTAYQGYTF. CDR3 DNA: TGTGCCAGCAGCTTTACCGCATATCAGGGCTACACCTTC.

The chain is built from TRBV2 and TRBJ1-5; the D gene is possibly TRBD1 (5 bases). The V gene's germline CDR1 is SNHLY and CDR2 FYNNEI. The CDR3 is 18 amino acids. Between the trimmed V and J ends, which lost 1 base and 5 bases, there was a span of 21 bases. CDR3: CASSEGADSAYYHQPQHF. The CDR3 region has the DNA TGTGCCAGCAGTGAAGGTGCCGACAGCGCCTATTATCATCAGCCCCAGCATTTT.

The rearrangement uses TRBV20-1 and TRBJ1-2; D call uncertain. In germline, CDR1 is DFQATT, CDR2 SNEGSKA (reference sequence). V lost 3 bases, J lost 0 bases, and 20 bases lay in between. The CDR3 runs to 17 residues. CDR3 protein: CSASIRYGFQTNYGYTF. CDR3 coding DNA: TGCAGTGCTAGTATCCGATACGGGTTCCAGACTAACTATGGCTACACCTTC.

The V gene is TRBV19, the J gene TRBJ1-1; possible D gene TRBD1, 6 bases. Germline loops: CDR1 LNHDA, CDR2 SQIVND (reference sequence). This CDR3 region has 14 residues. Trimming removed 5 bases from V and 4 bases from J, with 14 bases in between. This CDR3 reads CASSWGGPGTEAFF. The CDR3 DNA follows: TGTGCCAGTAGTTGGGGGGGGCCTGGCACTGAAGCTTTCTTT. Full variable domain (missing parts from reference TRBV19 and TRBJ1-1): DGGITQSPKYLFRKEGQNVTLSCEQNLNHDAMYWYRQDPGQGLRLIYYSQIVNDFQKGDIAEGYSVSREKKESFPLTVTSAQKNPTAFYLCASSWGGPGTEAFFGQGTRLTVV.

V and J are TRBV5-4 and TRBJ1-3; TRBD1 aligns across 7 bases. The germline CDR1 and CDR2 sequences are SGHNT and YYREEE (reference sequence). The CDR3 is 15 residues long. V dropped 3 bases and J dropped 5; count of bases not matched to a gene: 8. CDR3 amino acids: CASSSGTEHRNTIYF. The DNA of the CDR3 is TGTGCCAGCAGCTCTGGGACAGAGCATAGAAACACCATATATTTT. The complete variable domain, with remaining parts taken from reference TRBV5-4 and TRBJ1-3, reads ETGVTQSPTHLIKTRGQQVTLRCSSQSGHNTVSWYQQALGQGPQFIFQYYREEENGRGNFPPRFSGLQFPNYSSELNVNALELDDSALYLCASSSGTEHRNTIYFGEGSWLTVV.

CDR3 in DNA: TGTGCCAGCAGTTTAAGGTCAGGGTTCCACGAGCAGTACTTC. This gives the protein CASSLRSGFHEQYF. The V gene is TRBV27, the J gene TRBJ2-7, with D maybe TRBD1 (5 bases). CDR3 length: 14 amino acids. The germline CDR1 and CDR2 sequences are MNHEY and SMNVEV (reference sequence). The V and J ends lost 2 bases and 5 bases respectively, with 13 bases between them.

The CDR3 sequence is CASSPHYRGADYGYTF. In DNA form, the CDR3 reads TGTGCCAGCAGCCCACATTACAGGGGTGCCGACTATGGCTACACCTTC. J is TRBJ1-2 and V is TRBV4-2; 7 bases are shared with TRBD1. The germline gives CDR1 LGHNA, CDR2 YNFKEQ. J was trimmed by 3 bases and V by 4 bases; bases with no gene match: 11. The CDR3 runs 16 residues.

This chain joins TRBV5-1 and TRBJ1-6, with a tentative D call TRBD1 (6 bases). The CDR3 totals 15 residues. Germline CDR1 reads SGHRS; CDR2 reads YFSETQ. Trimming removed 0 bases from V and 3 bases from J, with 7 bases in between. The CDR3: CASSLAGDYNSPLHF. The CDR3 nucleotides are TGCGCCAGCAGCTTGGCAGGGGACTATAATTCACCCCTCCACTTT.

The chain joins TRBV5-4 to TRBJ1-2; TRBD1 is a possible D gene (6 bases). The germline V gene has CDR1 SGHNT and CDR2 YYREEE (reference sequence). This CDR3 spans 14 amino acids. The V and J ends lost 4 bases and 3 bases respectively, with 13 bases between them. CDR3 sequence (DNA): TGTGCCAGCAGCCGAGTTGAGGGGGACTATGGCTACACCTTC. It codes for CASSRVEGDYGYTF.

The chain combines TRBV5-1 with TRBJ1-3, with D unclear. This CDR3 spans 15 amino acids. Germline V lookup: CDR1 SGHRS, CDR2 YFSETQ. V lost 0 bases and J 0 bases, leaving 7 bases between the germline ends. The CDR3 region has the DNA TGCGCCAGCAGCTTGGACACAAGCTCTGGAAACACCATATATTTT. It is translated as CASSLDTSSGNTIYF.

V usage is TRBV3-1 (or the pseudogene TRBV3-2) and J usage is TRBJ2-2; D is unclear. V was cut by 1 base and J by 4 bases, with 7 bases left in between. The CDR3 totals 14 residues. Germline values: CDR1 LGHDT, CDR2 YNNKEL (reference sequence). This CDR3 reads CASSQGHSTGELFF. CDR3 bases: TGTGCCAGCAGCCAAGGTCATAGCACCGGGGAGCTGTTTTTT.

The chain is built from TRBV3-1 (or the pseudogene TRBV3-2) and TRBJ2-3, with a weak D call TRBD1 (6 bases). With 5 bases removed from V and 7 bases from J, the gap between germline ends came to 13 bases. The CDR3 has 13 residues. Germline V gives CDR1 LGHDT, CDR2 YNNKEL (reference sequence). Here the CDR3 DNA reads TGTGCCAGCAGCAGGGACAATCGGTATACGCAGTATTTT. The encoded protein is CASSRDNRYTQYF.

This chain uses TRBV11-2 with TRBJ2-2, with D perhaps matching TRBD1 (6 bases). CDR1 is SGHAT, CDR2 FQNNGV, per germline. With 7 bases removed from V and 2 bases from J, the gap between germline ends came to 14 bases. The CDR3 consists of 15 residues. Here the CDR3 DNA reads TGTGCCAGCAACGCAGGGGCTGTAAACACCGGGGAGCTGTTTTTT. Translation gives CASNAGAVNTGELFF.

This sequence joins TRBV6-5 and TRBJ2-7; D is ambiguous. The CDR3 contains 15 residues. The V gene lost 0 bases and the J gene lost 0 bases, with 9 bases spanning the gap. Germline values: CDR1 MNHEY, CDR2 SVGAGI. CDR3 loop: CASSYSSGSSYEQYF. The DNA for the CDR3 is TGTGCCAGCAGTTACTCTAGTGGTTCCTCCTACGAGCAGTACTTC.

The gene calls are TRBV6-6 and TRBJ2-5; the D gene is possibly TRBD1 (5 bases). Per germline, CDR1 MNHNY and CDR2 SVGAGI (reference sequence). The CDR3 totals 14 residues. The ends were cut back, 4 bases at V and 4 bases at J, with 13 bases in the middle. DNA of the CDR3: TGTGCCAGCAGTTCCTCCACAGGATCAGAGACCCAGTACTTC. Translation gives CASSSSTGSETQYF.

This chain links TRBV28 with TRBJ1-2; D is undetermined. Between the trimmed V and J ends, which lost 3 bases and 7 bases, there was a span of 9 bases. Germline CDR1 MDHEN, CDR2 SYDVKM. The CDR3 consists of 12 residues. The CDR3 bases are TGTGCCAGCAGTTTGTTACCGGGTGGCTACACCTTC. It specifies CASSLLPGGYTF.

This clone has just one count. The V gene is TRBV27, the J gene TRBJ2-1; 7 bases are shared with TRBD1. Unmatched junction bases numbered 11, after V lost 5 bases and J lost 7 bases. Germline V gives CDR1 MNHEY, CDR2 SMNVEV (reference sequence). The CDR3 runs 15 residues. CDR3 loop: CASSLTGALGNEQFF. The CDR3 DNA is TGTGCCAGCAGTCTAACAGGGGCCCTTGGGAATGAGCAGTTCTTC.

This clone was seen a single time. This chain links TRBV2 with TRBJ1-5; 7 bases map to TRBD1. V was clipped by 3 bases and J by 6 bases; unmatched bases: 8. Germline lookup yields CDR1 SNHLY and CDR2 FYNNEI. CDR3 length: 15 amino acids. CDR3 bases: TGTGCCAGCAGTGAGGGGACAGTAAGTCGTCAGCCCCAGCATTTT. Translating it yields CASSEGTVSRQPQHF.